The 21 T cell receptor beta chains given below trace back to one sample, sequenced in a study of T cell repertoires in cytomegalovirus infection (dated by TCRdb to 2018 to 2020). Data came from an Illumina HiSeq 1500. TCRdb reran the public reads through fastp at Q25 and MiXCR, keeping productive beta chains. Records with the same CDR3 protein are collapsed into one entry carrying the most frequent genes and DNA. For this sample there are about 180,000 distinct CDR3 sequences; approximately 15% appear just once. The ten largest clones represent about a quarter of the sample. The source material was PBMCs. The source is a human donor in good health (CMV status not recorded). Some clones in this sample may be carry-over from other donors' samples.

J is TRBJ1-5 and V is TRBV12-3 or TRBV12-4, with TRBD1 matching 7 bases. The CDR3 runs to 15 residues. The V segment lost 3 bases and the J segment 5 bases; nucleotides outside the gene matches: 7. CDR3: CASSLGQGGYQPQHF. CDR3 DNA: TGTGCCAGCAGTTTGGGCCAGGGGGGTTATCAGCCCCAGCATTTT.

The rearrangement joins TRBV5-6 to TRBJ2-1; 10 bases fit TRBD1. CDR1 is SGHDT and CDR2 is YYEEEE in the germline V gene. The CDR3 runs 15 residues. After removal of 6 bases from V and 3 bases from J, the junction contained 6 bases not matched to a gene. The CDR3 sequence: CASTHRDRGYNEQFF. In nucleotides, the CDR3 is TGTGCCAGCACGCACCGGGACAGGGGCTACAATGAGCAGTTCTTC.

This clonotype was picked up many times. The CDR3 DNA sequence: TGTGCCAGCAGTGAAAATGGACAGGGGACAGATACGCAGTATTTT. Its translation: CASSENGQGTDTQYF. This chain joins TRBV6-1 and TRBJ2-3, with 9 bases fitting TRBD1. This CDR3 comprises 15 residues. The germline gives CDR1 MNHNS, CDR2 SASEGT. After removal of 2 bases from V and 3 bases from J, the junction contained 3 bases not matched to a gene.

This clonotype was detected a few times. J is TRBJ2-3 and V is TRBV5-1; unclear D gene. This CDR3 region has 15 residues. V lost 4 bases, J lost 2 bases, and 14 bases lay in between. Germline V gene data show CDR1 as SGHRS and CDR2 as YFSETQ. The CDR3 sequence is CASSLVETPTDTQYF. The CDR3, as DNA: TGCGCCAGCAGCCTAGTCGAGACTCCCACAGATACGCAGTATTTT.

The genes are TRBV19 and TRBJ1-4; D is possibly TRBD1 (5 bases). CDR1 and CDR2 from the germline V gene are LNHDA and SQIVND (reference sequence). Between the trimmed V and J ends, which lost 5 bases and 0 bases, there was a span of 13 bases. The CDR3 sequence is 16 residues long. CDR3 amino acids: CASSPRTFATNEKLFF. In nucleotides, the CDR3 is TGTGCCAGTAGTCCGAGGACATTCGCAACTAATGAAAAACTGTTTTTT.

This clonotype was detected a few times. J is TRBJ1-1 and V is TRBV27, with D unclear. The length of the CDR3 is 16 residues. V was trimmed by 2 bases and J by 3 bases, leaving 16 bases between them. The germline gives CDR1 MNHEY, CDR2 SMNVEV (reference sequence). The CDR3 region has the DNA TGTGCCAGCAGTTTAGAATTCGGGCGGTGGGACACTGAAGCTTTCTTT. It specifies CASSLEFGRWDTEAFF.

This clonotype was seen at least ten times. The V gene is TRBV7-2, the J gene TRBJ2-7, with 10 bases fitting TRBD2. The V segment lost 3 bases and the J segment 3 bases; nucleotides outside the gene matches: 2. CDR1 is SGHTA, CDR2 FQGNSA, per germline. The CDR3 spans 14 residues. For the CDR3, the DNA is TGTGCCAGCAGCTTGAGACTAGCGGGCTACGAGCAGTACTTC. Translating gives CASSLRLAGYEQYF.

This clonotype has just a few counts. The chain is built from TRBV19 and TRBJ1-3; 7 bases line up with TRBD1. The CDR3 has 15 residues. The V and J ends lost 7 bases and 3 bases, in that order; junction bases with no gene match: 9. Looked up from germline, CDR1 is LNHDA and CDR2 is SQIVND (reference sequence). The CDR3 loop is CASTKGYRGGNTIYF. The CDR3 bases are TGTGCCAGTACCAAAGGGTACAGGGGTGGAAACACCATATATTTT.

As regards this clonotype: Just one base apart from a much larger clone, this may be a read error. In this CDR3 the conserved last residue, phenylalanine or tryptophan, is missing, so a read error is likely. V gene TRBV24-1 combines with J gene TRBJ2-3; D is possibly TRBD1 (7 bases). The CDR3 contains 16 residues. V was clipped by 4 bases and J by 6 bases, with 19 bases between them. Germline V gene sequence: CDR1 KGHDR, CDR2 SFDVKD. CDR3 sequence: CATSEPTGRYGDTQYC. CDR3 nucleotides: TGTGCCACCAGTGAACCGACAGGGAGGTACGGCGATACGCAGTATTGT.

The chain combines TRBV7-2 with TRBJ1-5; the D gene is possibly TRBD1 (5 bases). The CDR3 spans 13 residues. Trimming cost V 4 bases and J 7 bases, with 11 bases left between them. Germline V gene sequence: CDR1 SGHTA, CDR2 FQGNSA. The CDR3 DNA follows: TGTGCCAGCAGCTCCCAGGGTTCGCAGCCCCAGCATTTT. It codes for CASSSQGSQPQHF.

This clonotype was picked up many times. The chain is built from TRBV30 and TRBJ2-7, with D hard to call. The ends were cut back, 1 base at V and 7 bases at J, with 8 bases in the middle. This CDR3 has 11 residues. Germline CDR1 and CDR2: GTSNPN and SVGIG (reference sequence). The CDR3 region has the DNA TGTGCCTGGAGTGAAAAAGGGGAGCAGTACTTC. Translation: CAWSEKGEQYF.

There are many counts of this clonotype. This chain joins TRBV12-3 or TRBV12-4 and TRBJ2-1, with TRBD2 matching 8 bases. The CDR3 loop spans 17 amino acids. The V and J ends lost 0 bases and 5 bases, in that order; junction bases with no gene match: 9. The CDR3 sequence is CASSLAPRQRGNNEQFF. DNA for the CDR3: TGTGCCAGCAGTTTAGCGCCTCGGCAGCGGGGGAACAATGAGCAGTTCTTC.

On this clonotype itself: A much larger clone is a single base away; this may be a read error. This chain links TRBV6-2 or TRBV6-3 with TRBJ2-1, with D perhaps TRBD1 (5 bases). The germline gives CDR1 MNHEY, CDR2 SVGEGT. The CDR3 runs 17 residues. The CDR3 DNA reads TGTGCCAGCAGTTACAGGACCATCGCTGCGCAGGGCAATGAGCAGTCCTTC. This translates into CASSYRTIAAQGNEQSF.

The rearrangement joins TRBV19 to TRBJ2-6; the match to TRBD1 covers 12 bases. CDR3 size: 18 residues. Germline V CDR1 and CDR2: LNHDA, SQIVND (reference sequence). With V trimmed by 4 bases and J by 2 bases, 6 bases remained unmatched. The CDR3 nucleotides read TGTGCCAGTAGTACTCCGGGACAGGGGGCGGCTGGGGCCAACGTCCTGACTTTC. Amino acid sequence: CASSTPGQGAAGANVLTF.

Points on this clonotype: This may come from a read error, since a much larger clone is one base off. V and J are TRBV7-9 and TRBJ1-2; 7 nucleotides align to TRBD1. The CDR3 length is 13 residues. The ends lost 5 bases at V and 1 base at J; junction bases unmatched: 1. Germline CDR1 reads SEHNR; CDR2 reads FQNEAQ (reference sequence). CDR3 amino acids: CASSQGGNYGYTF. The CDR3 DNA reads TGTGCCAGCAGCCAGGGGGGTAACTATGGCTACACCTTC.

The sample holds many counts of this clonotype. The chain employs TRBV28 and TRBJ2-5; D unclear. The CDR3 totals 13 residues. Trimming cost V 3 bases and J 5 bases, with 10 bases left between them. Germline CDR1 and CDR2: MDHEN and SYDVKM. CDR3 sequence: CASSFGSRETQYF. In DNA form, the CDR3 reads TGTGCCAGCAGTTTTGGTAGTCGCGAGACCCAGTACTTC.

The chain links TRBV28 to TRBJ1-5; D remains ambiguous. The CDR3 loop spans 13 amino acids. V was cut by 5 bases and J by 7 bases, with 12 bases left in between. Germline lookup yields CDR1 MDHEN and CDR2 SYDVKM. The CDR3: CASSPAIGQPQHF. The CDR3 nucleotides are TGTGCCAGCAGTCCAGCAATAGGCCAGCCCCAGCATTTT.

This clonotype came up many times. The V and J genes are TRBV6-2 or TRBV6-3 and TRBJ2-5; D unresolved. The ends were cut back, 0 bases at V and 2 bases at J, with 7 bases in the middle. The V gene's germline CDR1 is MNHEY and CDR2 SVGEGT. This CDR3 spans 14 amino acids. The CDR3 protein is CASSYSEWQETQYF. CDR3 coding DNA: TGTGCCAGCAGTTACTCGGAGTGGCAAGAGACCCAGTACTTC.

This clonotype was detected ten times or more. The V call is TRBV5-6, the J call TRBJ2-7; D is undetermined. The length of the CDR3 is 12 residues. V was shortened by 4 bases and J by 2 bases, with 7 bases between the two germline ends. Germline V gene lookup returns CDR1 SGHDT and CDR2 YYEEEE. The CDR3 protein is CASSIETYEQYF. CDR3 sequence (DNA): TGTGCCAGCAGCATTGAAACCTACGAGCAGTACTTC.

The CDR3 reads CASSNRTGMNTEAFF. For the CDR3, the DNA is TGCGCCAGCAGCAACCGGACAGGGATGAACACTGAAGCTTTCTTT. This chain joins TRBV4-1 and TRBJ1-1; TRBD1 matches at 8 bases. Germline V gene data show CDR1 as MGHRA and CDR2 as YSYEKL. The ends lost 5 bases at V and 0 bases at J; junction bases unmatched: 5. The CDR3 totals 15 residues.

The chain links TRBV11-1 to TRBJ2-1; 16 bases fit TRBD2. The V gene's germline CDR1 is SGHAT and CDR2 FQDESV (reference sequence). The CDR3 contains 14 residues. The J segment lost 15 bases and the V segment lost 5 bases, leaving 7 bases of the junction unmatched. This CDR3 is CASSLGTSGRGRFF. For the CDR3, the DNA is TGTGCCAGCAGCCTTGGGACTAGCGGGAGGGGTCGGTTCTTC.